The clone carrying this TCR beta chain was counted a single time. What it binds is unknown. Per the germline V gene, CDR1 is MRHNA and CDR2 is SNTAGT. The CDR3 covers 12 residues. Trimming removed 6 bases from V and 1 base from J, with 3 bases in between. These data originate in a study of TIL therapy for anti-PD-1-resistant metastatic lung cancer. Study overall: Tumors carried a median around 1.4 non-synonymous mutations per megabase. Whole-study findings and limits: Infused TIL clonotypes partially replaced the baseline blood repertoire, then decayed over months.

The libraries were made with immunoSEQ v3. Libraries were sequenced to 2 million to 2.5 million read pairs (survey) or roughly 4.5-6.5 million (deep). Some clones are missing from TCRdb's copy, which holds only in-frame ones; the method was immunoSEQ multiplex PCR. The sample includes roughly 20,000 clones, about four fifths of them seen just once. Time point specified: pre-treatment sample, taken before nivolumab and TIL therapy. Stage 4 NSCLC adults joined between late 2017 and 2020. The receptor comes from a person aged 25-85 years with non-small cell lung cancer. The V gene is TRBV6-4, the J gene TRBJ2-2, with D hard to call. This material consisted of blood, taken at baseline. As DNA, the CDR3 is TGTGCCAGCAGACGGAACACCGGGGAGCTGTTTTTT. Amino acids: CASRRNTGELFF.